Listed below are T cell receptor beta chains from one sample, sequenced in a study of shared clonotypes between healthy human individuals. Repertoires were generated with immunoSEQ multiplex PCR, while TCRdb's copy carries only in-frame clones and drops some. The sample has about 1 million clones, about 77% seen once. The sequenced sample was memory CD4+ T cells sorted from blood. These TCRs come from a young man in good health. CDR3s include the opening cysteine and the closing phenylalanine or tryptophan. A D gene is named only where the DNA matches it firmly. Rows may omit the clone size; those that give it use once, few, many or a size class.

j_call d_call v_call clone_size cdr3_aa cdr3_nt
TRBJ2-2 - TRBV11-3 - CASSLGMGTGELFF TGTGCCAGCAGCTTAGGGATGGGCACCGGGGAGCTGTTTTTT
TRBJ2-1 TRBD2 TRBV10-3 - CATASGGAYNEQFF TGTGCCACTGCGAGCGGGGGGGCCTACAATGAGCAGTTCTTC
TRBJ2-3 TRBD2 TRBV5-1 - CASSSREGTSGIYGVADTQYF TGCGCCAGCAGCTCCCGGGAGGGGACTAGCGGGATTTACGGCGTGGCAGATACGCAGTATTTT
TRBJ1-5 TRBD1 TRBV19 once CASRRGGQYSFNQPQHF TGTGCCAGCAGAAGGGGGGGACAGTATTCTTTCAATCAGCCCCAGCATTTT
TRBJ2-3 - TRBV30 - CAWSVKFLLWDTQYF TGTGCCTGGAGTGTAAAATTTCTCCTATGGGATACGCAGTATTTT
TRBJ2-7 - TRBV18 once CASSGRDEQYF TGTGCCAGCTCGGGCCGGGACGAGCAGTACTTC
TRBJ2-2 - TRBV4-2 - CASSLGSGAHRRELFF TGTGCCAGCAGCTTAGGGTCCGGGGCCCACAGGAGGGAGCTGTTTTTT
TRBJ2-7 TRBD2 TRBV4-1 - CASSQDFAGDAYEQYF TGCGCCAGCAGCCAAGATTTTGCGGGAGACGCCTACGAGCAGTACTTC
TRBJ1-6 - TRBV2 - CASHETGTSSYNSPLHF TGTGCCAGCCATGAAACAGGGACTAGCTCCTATAATTCACCCCTCCACTTT
TRBJ2-2 - TRBV2 - CASSADAVGELFF TGTGCCAGCAGTGCCGATGCGGTTGGGGAGCTGTTTTTT
TRBJ1-1 - TRBV6-5 - CASQPGAQWVAFF TGTGCCAGCCAACCAGGGGCGCAATGGGTAGCTTTCTTT
TRBJ1-1 TRBD1 TRBV5-6 - CASSLGQGRVPKAFF TGTGCCAGCAGCTTGGGACAGGGTAGAGTTCCCAAGGCTTTCTTT
TRBJ2-3 TRBD2 TRBV7-9 - CASSPGLAPTDTQYF TGTGCCAGCAGCCCTGGACTAGCCCCCACAGATACGCAGTATTTT
TRBJ2-5 - TRBV5-8 - CASSFPAGINQETQYF TGTGCCAGCAGCTTTCCGGCAGGGATAAACCAAGAGACCCAGTACTTC
TRBJ2-7 TRBD1 TRBV23-1 - CASSISPGQGLDEQYF TGCGCCAGCAGCATCAGCCCGGGACAGGGGCTCGACGAGCAGTACTTC
TRBJ2-2 - TRBV5-1 - CASSLDPASGELFF TGCGCCAGCAGCTTGGATCCCGCCTCCGGGGAGCTGTTTTTT
TRBJ2-7 TRBD1 TRBV7-6 - CASSLRTGSFYEQYF TGTGCCAGCAGCTTACGGACAGGGAGTTTCTACGAGCAGTACTTC
TRBJ2-1 - TRBV7-3 - CASSLQGGYNEQFF TGTGCCAGCAGCCTGCAGGGCGGTTACAATGAGCAGTTCTTC
TRBJ2-1 - TRBV5-1 - CASSGGRAKDNEQFF TGCGCCAGCAGCGGGGGTCGGGCTAAAGACAATGAGCAGTTCTTC
TRBJ1-1 TRBD1 TRBV29-1 few CSVMTGTIEAFF TGCAGCGTAATGACAGGGACGATAGAAGCTTTCTTT
TRBJ2-5 - TRBV5-6 few CASSFSQETQYF TGTGCCAGCAGCTTCAGCCAAGAGACCCAGTACTTC
TRBJ2-1 - TRBV27 - CASSLGRSHEQFF TGTGCCAGCAGTTTGGGTAGGAGCCATGAGCAGTTCTTC
TRBJ2-7 - TRBV11-2 - CASGTWGPYEQYF TGTGCCAGCGGGACGTGGGGCCCCTACGAGCAGTACTTC
TRBJ1-4 - TRBV6-6 few CASSYNSRGEKLFF TGTGCCAGCAGTTATAATAGCAGGGGAGAAAAACTGTTTTTT
TRBJ1-2 - TRBV5-4 once CATRGRQTNYGYTF TGTGCCACCCGAGGGAGGCAGACTAACTATGGCTACACCTTC
TRBJ2-5 TRBD1 TRBV2 - CASRTQTGKETQYF TGTGCCAGCAGGACCCAGACAGGGAAGGAGACCCAGTACTTC
TRBJ1-2 TRBD1 TRBV5-4 - CASSPGTGDRYGYTF TGTGCCAGCAGCCCGGGGACAGGGGATAGATATGGCTACACCTTC
TRBJ1-6 - TRBV5-4 - CASSLGVGTSSYNSPLHF TGTGCCAGCAGCTTGGGGGTAGGGACGAGCTCCTATAATTCACCCCTCCACTTT
TRBJ1-5 TRBD1 TRBV2 - CASSPRGTVNQPQHF TGTGCCAGCAGTCCGAGGGGGACAGTGAATCAGCCCCAGCATTTT
TRBJ2-7 - TRBV29-1 few CSVIRQGRHEQYF TGCAGCGTGATTAGGCAGGGGCGACACGAGCAGTACTTC
TRBJ2-3 TRBD2 TRBV4-2 many CASSHAGTSEDTQYF TGTGCCAGCAGCCATGCCGGGACTAGCGAGGATACGCAGTATTTT
TRBJ2-7 TRBD2 TRBV10-3 - CAISAGTSGILYEQYF TGTGCCATCAGTGCCGGGACTAGCGGAATCCTCTACGAGCAGTACTTC
TRBJ2-3 TRBD1 TRBV28 once CASRRTGGGTDTQYF TGTGCCAGCAGGCGGACAGGGGGCGGCACAGATACGCAGTATTTT
TRBJ1-4 - TRBV5-4 few CASSFYRTGNEKLFF TGTGCCAGCAGCTTCTACAGAACGGGTAATGAAAAACTGTTTTTT
TRBJ1-5 - TRBV10-3 - CATRDGNQPQHF TGTGCCACCCGGGACGGTAATCAGCCCCAGCATTTT
TRBJ1-5 - TRBV28 - CASSPPALPQHF TGTGCCAGCAGTCCCCCCGCTTTGCCCCAGCATTTT
TRBJ1-1 TRBD1 TRBV5-6 - CASRDSNRGRNTEAFF TGTGCCAGCAGGGATAGCAACAGGGGGAGAAACACTGAAGCTTTCTTT
TRBJ1-6 - TRBV7-9 - CASSLSGDLGNSPLHF TGTGCCAGCAGCTTAAGTGGAGACCTCGGGAATTCACCCCTCCACTTT
TRBJ2-5 - TRBV28 - CATKVSQETQYF TGTGCCACCAAGGTATCTCAAGAGACCCAGTACTTC
TRBJ2-7 TRBD1 TRBV28 - CASSTRTGTGIYEQYF TGTGCCAGCAGTACCAGAACCGGGACAGGGATCTACGAGCAGTACTTC
TRBJ1-1 TRBD1 TRBV18 - CASSSQGYTEAFF TGTGCCAGCTCATCACAGGGGTACACTGAAGCTTTCTTT
TRBJ1-5 - TRBV15 - CATSRDERYNQPQHF TGTGCCACCAGCAGAGATGAACGGTACAATCAGCCCCAGCATTTT
TRBJ2-1 - TRBV1 - CTSSQVNRGFQFF TGCACCAGCAGCCAAGTTAACAGGGGATTCCAGTTCTTC
TRBJ2-2 - TRBV14 - CASSQDWITGELFF TGTGCCAGCAGCCAAGATTGGATAACCGGGGAGCTGTTTTTT
TRBJ1-1 - TRBV5-8 - CASSWGRGNTEAFF TGTGCCAGCAGCTGGGGGAGGGGGAACACTGAAGCTTTCTTT
TRBJ1-1 TRBD1 TRBV19 once CASSIRQGNTEAFF TGTGCCAGTAGTATCCGACAGGGGAACACTGAAGCTTTCTTT
TRBJ1-4 TRBD1 TRBV30 once CAWSVTQGSNEKLFF TGTGCCTGGAGTGTGACACAGGGGTCTAATGAAAAACTGTTTTTT
TRBJ1-1 - TRBV19 once CASSILGGTEAFF TGTGCCAGTAGTATACTGGGAGGCACTGAAGCTTTCTTT
TRBJ2-5 - TRBV10-2 - CASSDFGQSQRDQYF TGCGCCAGCAGCGACTTCGGACAGTCACAACGGGACCAGTACTTC
TRBJ1-6 TRBD1 TRBV5-4 - CASSAGTGYNSPLHF TGTGCCAGCAGCGCCGGGACAGGCTATAATTCACCCCTCCACTTT
TRBJ2-1 - TRBV5-4 - CASSPGGGKNEQFF TGTGCCAGCAGCCCAGGGGGGGGGAAGAATGAGCAGTTCTTC
TRBJ1-6 TRBD1 TRBV19 - CASSTSRQGANSPLHF TGTGCCAGTAGTACCTCTAGACAGGGGGCGAATTCACCCCTCCACTTT
TRBJ1-2 TRBD1 TRBV10-3 once CAISENRGAYGYTF TGTGCCATCAGTGAGAACAGGGGGGCCTATGGCTACACCTTC